The 20 T cell receptor beta chains given below trace back to one sample, sequenced in a study of cytomegalovirus exposure and HLA in healthy donors (dated by TCRdb to the late 2010s). The library relied on the immunoSEQ multiplex PCR assay. A mixture of 60 forward primers for TCR Vbeta segments and 13 reverse primers for TCR Jbeta segments was used in the multiplex PCR. TCRdb carries this immuneACCESS record with in-frame sequences only. Its versions omit some clonotypes, under half of them owing to an unresolved V gene in the studies checked, with the rest unexplained. Across this sample there are about 100,000 clones, with around 79% seen only once. 5.8% of the sample belongs to the ten largest clones. Sequenced sample: PBMCs. The origin of the receptors is a man aged 55 to 70 in good health and CMV-seropositive.

This clone came up a few times. A junction end diverges from the germline sequence, so it may reflect a read error. This sequence joins TRBV7-9 and TRBJ1-1, with a tentative D call TRBD1 (5 bases). CDR3 length equals 12 residues. Germline assignment: CDR1 SEHNR and CDR2 FQNEAQ (reference sequence). The CDR3 spells CSSSSRQIEAFF. The DNA of the CDR3 is TGTTCCAGCAGCTCACGACAGATTGAAGCTTTCTTT.

V is TRBV11-2 and J is TRBJ1-5; D may be TRBD1 (6 bases). The CDR3 is 15 residues long. In germline, CDR1 is SGHAT, CDR2 FQNNGV. V gave up 1 base and J gave up 6 bases, with 13 bases separating them. In DNA form, the CDR3 reads TGTGCCAGCAGCTTAGCGGCGGGGGCTGGTCAGCCCCAGCATTTT. Translated, it gives CASSLAAGAGQPQHF. The entire variable domain, with the rest obtained from reference TRBV11-2 and TRBJ1-5, is as follows: EAGVAQSPRYKIIEKRQSVAFWCNPISGHATLYWYQQILGQGPKLLIQFQNNGVVDDSQLPKDRFSAERLKGVDSTLKIQPAKLEDSAVYLCASSLAAGAGQPQHFGDGTRLSIL.

The V gene is TRBV11-2, the J gene TRBJ2-7; tentatively, D is TRBD1 (5 bases). V lost 0 bases to trimming and J lost 4 bases, with 13 bases between them. Germline V gene data show CDR1 as SGHAT and CDR2 as FQNNGV. The CDR3 loop spans 15 amino acids. In DNA, the CDR3 is TGTGCCAGCAGCTTAGATACGGCAGGGCGGTACGAGCAGTACTTC. This translates into CASSLDTAGRYEQYF.

The V call is TRBV14, the J call TRBJ2-5, with D perhaps matching TRBD2 (5 bases). CDR3 size: 16 residues. The ends were cut back, 4 bases at V and 5 bases at J, with 20 bases in the middle. The germline gives CDR1 SGHDN, CDR2 FVKESK. The CDR3 protein is CASSRESWLAGETQYF. For the CDR3, the DNA is TGTGCCAGCAGCCGAGAGAGCTGGCTAGCTGGCGAGACCCAGTACTTC. The full variable domain, with the rest looked up from reference TRBV14 and TRBJ2-5, is EAGVTQFPSHSVIEKGQTVTLRCDPISGHDNLYWYRRVMGKEIKFLLHFVKESKQDESGMPNNRFLAERTGGTYSTLKVQPAELEDSGVYFCASSRESWLAGETQYFGPGTRLLVL.

The CDR3 DNA reads as TGTGCCAGCAGCTTAGAAGTGAGAGGGTGGAACACCGGGGAGCTGTTTTTT. It encodes CASSLEVRGWNTGELFF. The rearrangement joins TRBV7-7 to TRBJ2-2; D might be TRBD2 (5 bases). The germline gives CDR1 SSHAT, CDR2 FNYEAQ (reference sequence). Trimming cost V 1 base and J 1 base, with 13 bases left between them. The CDR3 loop spans 17 amino acids.

V usage is TRBV2 and J usage is TRBJ2-7; D is unresolved. In germline, CDR1 is SNHLY, CDR2 FYNNEI. The CDR3 is 13 amino acids. Trimming stripped 8 bases from V and 4 bases from J, with 15 bases between. Here the CDR3 reads CASLKGGTYEQYF. CDR3 DNA sequence: TGTGCCAGCCTAAAAGGCGGTACGTACGAGCAGTACTTC.

The chain couples TRBV19 to TRBJ2-1, with 8 bases that match TRBD2. Trimming at V came to 2 bases and at J to 7 bases, leaving 10 bases not matched to a gene. The CDR3 covers 16 residues. Germline V gene data show CDR1 as LNHDA and CDR2 as SQIVND (reference sequence). CDR3 bases: TGTGCCAGTAGTATAATCGATGCGGGGGGAACAAATGAGCAGTTCTTC. This encodes CASSIIDAGGTNEQFF.

This chain links TRBV29-1 with TRBJ1-1; 7 bases agree with TRBD1. The germline CDR1 and CDR2 sequences are SQVTM and ANQGSEA. CDR3 length: 13 residues. Trimming removed 8 bases from V and 4 bases from J; junction bases left unmatched: 10. CDR3 nucleotides: TGCAGCCCCTGGCGACAGGGCGGCACTGAAGCTTTCTTT. Encoded protein: CSPWRQGGTEAFF.

V gene TRBV6-5 combines with J gene TRBJ1-1; 10 bases map to TRBD1. In germline, CDR1 is MNHEY, CDR2 SVGAGI. The CDR3 is 15 residues long. Trimming cost V 6 bases and J 5 bases; bases outside gene matches: 9. CDR3 residues: CASSRQGAGMTEAFF. CDR3 DNA: TGTGCCAGCAGCCGACAGGGGGCCGGGATGACTGAAGCTTTCTTT.

The J gene is TRBJ2-1, the V gene TRBV18, with TRBD2 identical over 9 bases. The CDR3 contains 17 residues. Germline CDR1 is KGHSH and CDR2 is LQKENI. The ends lost 0 bases at V and 4 bases at J; junction bases unmatched: 7. Here the CDR3 DNA reads TGTGCCAGCTCACCACCATTCCTAGCGGGGATATACAATGAGCAGTTCTTC. The encoded protein is CASSPPFLAGIYNEQFF.

V gene TRBV11-2 combines with J gene TRBJ1-4; possible D gene TRBD1, 6 bases. CDR1 and CDR2 from the germline V gene are SGHAT and FQNNGV. The CDR3 spans 15 residues. With 4 bases removed from V and 3 bases from J, the gap between germline ends came to 12 bases. CDR3 protein: CASSSRGSANEKLFF. The CDR3 bases are TGTGCCAGCAGCTCCAGGGGTTCCGCTAATGAAAAACTGTTTTTT.

The V call is TRBV2, the J call TRBJ2-7; 11 nucleotides match TRBD2. CDR1 and CDR2 from the germline V gene are SNHLY and FYNNEI. V lost 4 bases and J lost 7; bases outside the gene matches: 9. The CDR3 is made up of 15 amino acids. The CDR3 DNA reads as TGTGCCAGCAGTGGACTAGCGGGGAGCCCGGGGGAGCAGTACTTC. Protein sequence: CASSGLAGSPGEQYF.

The rearrangement joins TRBV7-9 to TRBJ1-2, with TRBD1 identical over 7 bases. This CDR3 contains 17 residues. J gave up 0 bases and V 5 bases, and 12 bases lay outside the gene matches. Germline V gene lookup returns CDR1 SEHNR and CDR2 FQNEAQ (reference sequence). In DNA form, the CDR3 reads TGTGCCAGCAGCCCCTGGACAGGATCTTGGTCTAACTATGGCTACACCTTC. Residues: CASSPWTGSWSNYGYTF.

J is TRBJ2-5 and V is TRBV7-7; 8 bases align to TRBD2. The length of the CDR3 is 15 residues. After removal of 2 bases from V and 1 base from J, the junction contained 3 bases not matched to a gene. Germline V gene sequence: CDR1 SSHAT, CDR2 FNYEAQ (reference sequence). CDR3 region: CASSLSRGAQETQYF. DNA for the CDR3: TGTGCCAGCAGCTTATCGCGGGGGGCCCAAGAGACCCAGTACTTC.

The chain employs TRBV4-3 and TRBJ2-2, with D perhaps TRBD1 (6 bases). This CDR3 spans 15 amino acids. Germline values: CDR1 LGHNA, CDR2 YSLEER. Between the trimmed V and J ends, which lost 2 bases and 3 bases, there was a span of 10 bases. The CDR3, as DNA: TGCGCCAGCAGCCAAAGAACAGGGTACACCGGGGAGCTGTTTTTT. Its protein is CASSQRTGYTGELFF.

This rearrangement joins TRBV5-6 to TRBJ1-2; tentative D call: TRBD1 (5 bases). This CDR3 has 14 residues. With 5 bases removed from V and 3 bases from J, the gap between germline ends came to 14 bases. Germline assignment: CDR1 SGHDT and CDR2 YYEEEE. The DNA for the CDR3 is TGTGCCAGCAGTCTCGACAGAACCGACTATGGCTACACCTTC. Residues: CASSLDRTDYGYTF.

The genes are TRBV4-3 and TRBJ1-2; 7 bases agree with TRBD1. CDR1 LGHNA and CDR2 YSLEER come from the germline V gene. CDR3 length equals 15 residues. Unmatched junction bases numbered 8, after V lost 3 bases and J lost 4 bases. The CDR3 DNA follows: TGCGCCAGCAGCCAGGGGACAGTCAGGGGCTATGGCTACACCTTC. Its translation: CASSQGTVRGYGYTF.

The gene calls are TRBV5-1 and TRBJ2-1; D perhaps matches TRBD2 (5 bases). V shed 0 bases and J shed 4 bases, with 8 bases lying between them. Germline lookup yields CDR1 SGHRS and CDR2 YFSETQ. This CDR3 spans 14 amino acids. Here the CDR3 DNA reads TGCGCCAGCAGCTTGGGCGGGCCATACAATGAGCAGTTCTTC. Translating it yields CASSLGGPYNEQFF.

This clone was detected only a few times. The CDR3 is CASSPLSSSYNEQFF. The CDR3 region has the DNA TGTGCCAGCAGCCCTCTATCGAGCTCCTACAATGAGCAGTTCTTC. The V call is TRBV7-2, the J call TRBJ2-1; D unclear. V was pared by 5 bases and J by 0 bases, with 11 bases between. CDR3 size: 15 residues. CDR1 is SGHTA, CDR2 FQGNSA, per germline.

V gene TRBV6-4 combines with J gene TRBJ1-5; 8 bases agree with TRBD1. The V gene's germline CDR1 is MRHNA and CDR2 SNTAGT. The CDR3 is 14 residues long. The J segment lost 7 bases and the V segment lost 8 bases, leaving 10 bases of the junction unmatched. The CDR3 spells CASGDGQGHQPQHF. The CDR3 DNA follows: TGTGCCAGCGGGGATGGACAGGGACACCAGCCCCAGCATTTT.